The 8 T cell receptor beta chains presented below share a single source sample, sequenced in a study of T cells in Graves' hyperthyroidism and ophthalmopathy. Amplified regions were TCR beta CDR3 sequences from RNA transcripts. First-round RT-PCR of the TCR CDR3 relied on the HTBI primer set. TCRdb reprocessed the multiplex PCR reads via MiXCR and lists one record per CDR3 protein. The sample lists 600,000 to 650,000 distinct CDR3 sequences; less than 25% were seen once. Material for sequencing was blood. These receptors came from a man aged 25 to 45 with Graves' ophthalmopathy.

This clonotype was seen many times. This chain joins TRBV12-3 or TRBV12-4 and TRBJ2-5; maybe TRBD1 (6 bases). V lost 5 bases and J 2 bases, leaving 12 bases between the germline ends. The CDR3 totals 14 residues. The CDR3 loop reads CASSPRTEQETQYF. The CDR3 DNA sequence: TGTGCCAGCAGTCCGCGGACAGAACAAGAGACCCAGTACTTC.

CDR3 nucleotide sequence: TGTGCCAGCAACCGGGACCGGTTTAAGAAGGGCTACACCTTC. Its translation is CASNRDRFKKGYTF. The chain joins TRBV7-2 to TRBJ1-2, with a weak D call TRBD1 (5 bases). Trimming cost V 7 bases and J 8 bases, with 20 bases left between them. This CDR3 contains 14 residues. Germline V gene data show CDR1 as SGHTA and CDR2 as FQGNSA.

This clonotype was observed a handful of times. J is TRBJ2-5 and V is TRBV7-8; TRBD1 aligns across 8 bases. J was trimmed by 5 bases and V by 3 bases; bases with no gene match: 5. Germline loops: CDR1 SGHVS, CDR2 FQNEAQ. This CDR3 comprises 14 residues. In nucleotides, the CDR3 is TGTGCCAGCAGCTTTGGCAGGGGGCAGGAGACCCAGTACTTC. Translation gives CASSFGRGQETQYF.

This clonotype has ten or more counts. J is TRBJ1-1 and V is TRBV28; 8 bases are shared with TRBD1. Trimming removed 4 bases from V and 4 bases from J; junction bases left unmatched: 8. This CDR3 has 15 amino acids. The V gene's germline CDR1 is MDHEN and CDR2 SYDVKM. CDR3 sequence reads: CASSSRTGRSTEAFF. CDR3 coding DNA: TGTGCCAGCAGTTCTCGGACAGGGAGGTCCACTGAAGCTTTCTTT.

This chain connects TRBV5-1 to TRBJ2-3; D possibly corresponds to TRBD1 (8 bases). Germline CDR1 and CDR2: SGHRS and YFSETQ. The CDR3 has 15 residues. With 4 bases removed from V and 4 bases from J, the gap between germline ends came to 16 bases. The CDR3 sequence: CASSTDRGGADTQYF. CDR3 DNA: TGCGCCAGCAGCACCGACAGGGGAGGGGCAGATACGCAGTATTTT. Using reference TRBV5-1 and TRBJ2-3 for the parts outside the CDR3, the full variable domain is KAGVTQTPRYLIKTRGQQVTLSCSPISGHRSVSWYQQTPGQGLQFLFEYFSETQRNKGNFPGRFSGRQFSNSRSEMNVSTLELGDSALYLCASSTDRGGADTQYFGPGTRLTVL.

This chain connects TRBV20-1 to TRBJ1-1; 8 positions agree with TRBD1. The germline gives CDR1 DFQATT, CDR2 SNEGSKA (reference sequence). The ends lost 5 bases at V and 0 bases at J; junction bases unmatched: 11. The CDR3 is made up of 16 amino acids. The CDR3 region has the DNA TGCAGTGCTTCGCTTCAGGGGGCACCTTTGAACACTGAAGCTTTCTTT. Translated, it gives CSASLQGAPLNTEAFF.

This clonotype was observed a handful of times. The rearrangement uses TRBV13 and TRBJ2-1, with 10 bases that match TRBD2. This CDR3 is built from 18 residues. V dropped 4 bases and J dropped 3; count of bases not matched to a gene: 12. The germline CDR1 and CDR2 sequences are PRHDT and FYEKMQ (reference sequence). CDR3 sequence: CASSSWTSGPLDYNEQFF. CDR3 nucleotides: TGTGCCAGCAGCTCGTGGACTAGCGGTCCACTGGACTACAATGAGCAGTTCTTC.

This clonotype was observed many times. The chain combines TRBV12-3 or TRBV12-4 with TRBJ1-1; a possible D gene is TRBD1 (5 bases). The CDR3 length is 14 residues. V shed 6 bases and J shed 1 base, with 12 bases lying between them. The CDR3 nucleotides are TGTGCCAGCAGCATCGGGACGGAGAACACTGAAGCTTTCTTT. This codes for CASSIGTENTEAFF.